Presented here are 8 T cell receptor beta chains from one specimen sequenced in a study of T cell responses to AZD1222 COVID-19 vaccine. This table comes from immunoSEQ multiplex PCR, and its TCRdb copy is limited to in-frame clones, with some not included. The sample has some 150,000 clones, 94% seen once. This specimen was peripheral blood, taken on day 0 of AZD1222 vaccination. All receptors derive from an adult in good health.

CDR3 in amino acids: CASSPERGRGEQFF. DNA of the CDR3: TGTGCCAGCAGCCCAGAGCGGGGGAGAGGTGAGCAGTTCTTC. The rearrangement uses TRBV7-6 and TRBJ2-1, with TRBD2 matching 8 bases. Trimming took 5 bases from V and 9 from J; bases not matched to a gene: 9. CDR1 SGHVS and CDR2 FNYEAQ come from the germline V gene. The CDR3 is 14 residues long.

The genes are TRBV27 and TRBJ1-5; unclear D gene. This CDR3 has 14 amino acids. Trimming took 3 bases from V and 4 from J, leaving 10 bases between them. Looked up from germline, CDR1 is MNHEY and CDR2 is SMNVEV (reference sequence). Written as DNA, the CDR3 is TGTGCCAGCAGTTTTTCGGCCAGAAATCAGCCCCAGCATTTT. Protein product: CASSFSARNQPQHF.

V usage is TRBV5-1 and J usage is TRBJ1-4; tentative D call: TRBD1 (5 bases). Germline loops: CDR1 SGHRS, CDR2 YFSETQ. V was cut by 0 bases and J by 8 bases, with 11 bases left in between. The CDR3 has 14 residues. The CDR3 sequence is CASSLAGAGEKLFF. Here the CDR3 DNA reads TGCGCCAGCAGCTTGGCTGGGGCTGGGGAAAAACTGTTTTTT.

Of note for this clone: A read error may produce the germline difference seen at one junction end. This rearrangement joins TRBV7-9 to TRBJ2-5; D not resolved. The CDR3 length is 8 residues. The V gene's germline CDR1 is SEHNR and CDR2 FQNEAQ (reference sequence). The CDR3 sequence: CASSSTDF. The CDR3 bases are TGTGCCAGCAGCTCAACGGACTTC.

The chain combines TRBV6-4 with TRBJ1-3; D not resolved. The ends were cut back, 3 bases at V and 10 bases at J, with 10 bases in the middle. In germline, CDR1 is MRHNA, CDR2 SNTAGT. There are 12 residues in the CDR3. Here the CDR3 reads CASSERPSTIYF. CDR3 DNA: TGTGCCAGCAGTGAGAGGCCTTCGACCATATATTTT.

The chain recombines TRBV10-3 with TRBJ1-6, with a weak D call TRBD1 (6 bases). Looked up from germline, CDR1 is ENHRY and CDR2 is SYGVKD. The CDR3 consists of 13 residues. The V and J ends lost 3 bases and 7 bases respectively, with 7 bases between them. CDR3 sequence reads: CAISDTGNSPLHF. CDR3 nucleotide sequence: TGTGCCATCAGTGATACAGGGAATTCACCCCTCCACTTT.

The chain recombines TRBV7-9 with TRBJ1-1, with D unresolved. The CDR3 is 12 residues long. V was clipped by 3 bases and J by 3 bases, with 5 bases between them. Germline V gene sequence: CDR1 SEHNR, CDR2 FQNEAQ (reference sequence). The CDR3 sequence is CASSLVDTEAFF. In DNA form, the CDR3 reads TGTGCCAGCAGCTTGGTTGACACTGAAGCTTTCTTT.

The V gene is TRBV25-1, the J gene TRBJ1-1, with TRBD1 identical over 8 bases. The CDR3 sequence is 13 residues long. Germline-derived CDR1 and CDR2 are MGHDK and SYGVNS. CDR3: CATKTGDNTEAFF. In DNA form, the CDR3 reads TGTGCGACAAAGACAGGGGACAACACTGAAGCTTTCTTT.